The source of this TCR beta chain is a study of cytomegalovirus exposure and HLA in healthy donors. The wider study: About 80 million unique TCR sequences came from HLA-typed donors in an early release.

Researchers ran the PCR with 60 Vbeta and 13 Jbeta primers. This table comes from immunoSEQ multiplex PCR, and its TCRdb copy is limited to in-frame clones, with some not included. The sample holds about 200,000 clones, roughly an eighth seen once. Study-level results: Rates of TCR association differed by HLA locus in a later analysis, with DRB1 highest and HLA-C lowest.

Worth noting for this clone: As yet, its antigen is unknown.

CDR1 and CDR2 from the germline V gene are SQVTM and ANQGSEA. V lost 7 bases and J lost 3; bases outside the gene matches: 10. There are 15 residues in the CDR3. Sequencing used PBMCs. This TCR was sampled from a man aged 45-65 years in good health and CMV-seropositive. The chain joins TRBV29-1 to TRBJ2-1; TRBD1 aligns across 9 bases. As DNA, the CDR3 is TGCAGCGCTCGCTCGGGACAGGGCCTCTACAATGAGCAGTTCTTC. Its protein is CSARSGQGLYNEQFF.